A single sample gave rise to the 3 T cell receptor beta chains below, sequenced in a study of cytomegalovirus exposure and HLA in healthy donors. The PCR had 60 Vbeta and 13 Jbeta primers. Clones were read by immunoSEQ multiplex PCR, and TCRdb kept only the in-frame ones, dropping some. The sample records about 89,000 clones, more than 65% being singletons. The source material was PBMCs. Receptors were obtained from a young man in good health and CMV-seronegative.

The chain recombines TRBV19 with TRBJ1-1, with 8 bases that match TRBD1. The junction had 11 bases not matched to a gene; V was cut back by 0 bases and J by 2 bases. Germline lookup yields CDR1 LNHDA and CDR2 SQIVND (reference sequence). The CDR3 totals 18 residues. CDR3 sequence reads: CASSIDLSRQGTNTEAFF. The CDR3 DNA reads as TGTGCCAGTAGTATAGATCTATCGAGACAGGGGACAAACACTGAAGCTTTCTTT.

This clone was detected only once. V is TRBV10-3 and J is TRBJ1-1; a weak D match, TRBD1 (6 bases). This CDR3 comprises 13 residues. Germline CDR1 and CDR2: ENHRY and SYGVKD. The germline V and J ends were trimmed by 6 bases and 7 bases, with 15 bases remaining between them. The CDR3 loop reads CAIRPADRLEAFF. The CDR3 region has the DNA TGTGCCATCAGACCCGCCGACAGGCTTGAAGCTTTCTTT.

The rearrangement links TRBV28 to TRBJ1-1; 12 nucleotides agree with TRBD1. The CDR3 spans 14 residues. With V trimmed by 3 bases and J by 10 bases, 6 bases remained unmatched. The germline V gene has CDR1 MDHEN and CDR2 SYDVKM. This CDR3 reads CASSLPGQGARAFF. CDR3 nucleotides: TGTGCCAGCAGTTTGCCGGGACAGGGGGCCCGAGCTTTCTTT.